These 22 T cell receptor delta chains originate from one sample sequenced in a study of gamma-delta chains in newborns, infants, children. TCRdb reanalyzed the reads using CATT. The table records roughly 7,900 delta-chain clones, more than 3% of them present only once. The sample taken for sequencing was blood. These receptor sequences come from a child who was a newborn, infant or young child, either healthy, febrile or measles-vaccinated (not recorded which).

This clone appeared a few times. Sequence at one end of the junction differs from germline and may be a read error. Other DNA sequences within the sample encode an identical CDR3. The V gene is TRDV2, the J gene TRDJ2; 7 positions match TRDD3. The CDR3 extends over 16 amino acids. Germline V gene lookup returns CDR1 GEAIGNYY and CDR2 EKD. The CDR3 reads CACDWGTPALTAQLFF. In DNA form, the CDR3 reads TGTGCCTGTGACTGGGGGACCCCCGCTTTGACAGCACAACTCTTCTTC.

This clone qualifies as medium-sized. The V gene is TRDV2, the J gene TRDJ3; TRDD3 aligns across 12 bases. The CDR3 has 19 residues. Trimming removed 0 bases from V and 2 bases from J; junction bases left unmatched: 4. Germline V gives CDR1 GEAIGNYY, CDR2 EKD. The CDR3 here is CACDTVLGDTPWDTRQMFF. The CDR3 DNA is TGTGCCTGTGACACCGTACTGGGGGATACCCCCTGGGACACCCGACAGATGTTTTTC.

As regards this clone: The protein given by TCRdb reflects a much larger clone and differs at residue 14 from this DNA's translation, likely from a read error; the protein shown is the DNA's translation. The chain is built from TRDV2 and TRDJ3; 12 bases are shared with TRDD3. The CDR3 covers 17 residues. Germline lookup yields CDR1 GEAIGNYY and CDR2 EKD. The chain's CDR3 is CACDVLGDTWDTRRMFF. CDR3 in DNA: TGTGCCTGTGACGTACTGGGGGATACCTGGGACACCCGACGGATGTTTTTC.

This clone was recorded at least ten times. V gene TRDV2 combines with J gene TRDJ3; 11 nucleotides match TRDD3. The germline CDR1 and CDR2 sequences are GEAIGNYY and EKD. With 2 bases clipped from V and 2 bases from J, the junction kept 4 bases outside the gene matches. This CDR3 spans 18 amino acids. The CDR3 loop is CACDILLGDTWDTRQMFF. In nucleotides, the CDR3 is TGTGCCTGTGACATACTACTGGGGGATACCTGGGACACCCGACAGATGTTTTTC.

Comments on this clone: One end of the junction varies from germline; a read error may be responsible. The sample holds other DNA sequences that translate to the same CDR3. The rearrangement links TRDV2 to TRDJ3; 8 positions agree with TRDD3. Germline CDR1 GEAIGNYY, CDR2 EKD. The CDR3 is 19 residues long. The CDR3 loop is CACDFTGGPSSWDTRQMFF. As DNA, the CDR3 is TGTGCCTGTGACTTTACTGGGGGCCCCAGCTCCTGGGACACCCGGCAGATGTTTTTC.

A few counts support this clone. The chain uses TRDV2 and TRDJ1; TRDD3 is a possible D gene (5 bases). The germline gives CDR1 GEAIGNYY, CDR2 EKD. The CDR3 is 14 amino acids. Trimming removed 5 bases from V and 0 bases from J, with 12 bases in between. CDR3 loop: CACGLLEDTDKLIF. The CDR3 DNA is TGTGCCTGTGGCTTACTGGAGGACACCGATAAACTCATCTTT.

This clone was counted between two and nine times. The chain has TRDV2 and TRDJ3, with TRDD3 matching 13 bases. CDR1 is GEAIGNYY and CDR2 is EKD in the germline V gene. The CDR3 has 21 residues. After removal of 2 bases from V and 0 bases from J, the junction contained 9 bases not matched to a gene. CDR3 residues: CACDKVLGDTRFSWDTRQMFF. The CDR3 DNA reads TGTGCCTGTGACAAAGTACTGGGGGATACGCGATTCTCCTGGGACACCCGACAGATGTTTTTC.

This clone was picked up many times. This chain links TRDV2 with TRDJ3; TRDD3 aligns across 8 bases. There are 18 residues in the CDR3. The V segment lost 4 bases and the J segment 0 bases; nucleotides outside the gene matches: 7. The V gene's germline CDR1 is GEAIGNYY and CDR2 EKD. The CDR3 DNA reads TGTGCCTGTGATCCTCTGGGGGAAAGCTCCTGGGACACCCGACAGATGTTTTTC. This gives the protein CACDPLGESSWDTRQMFF.

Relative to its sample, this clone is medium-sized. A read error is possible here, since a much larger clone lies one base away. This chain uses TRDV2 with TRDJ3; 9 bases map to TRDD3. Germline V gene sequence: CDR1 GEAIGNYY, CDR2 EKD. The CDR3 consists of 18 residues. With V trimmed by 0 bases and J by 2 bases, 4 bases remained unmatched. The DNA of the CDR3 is TGTGCCTGTGACACCGTACTGGGGGAGACCTGGGACACCCGACAGATGTTTTTC. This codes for CACDTVLGETWDTRQMFF.

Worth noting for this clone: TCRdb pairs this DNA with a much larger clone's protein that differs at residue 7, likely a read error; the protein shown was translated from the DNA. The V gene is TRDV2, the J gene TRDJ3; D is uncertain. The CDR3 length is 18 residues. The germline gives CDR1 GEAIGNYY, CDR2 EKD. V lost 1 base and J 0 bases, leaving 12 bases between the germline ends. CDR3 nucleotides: TGTGCCTGTGACACTGGGAGATGGAGCTCCTGGGACACCCGACAGATGTTTTTC. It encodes CACDTGRWSSWDTRQMFF.

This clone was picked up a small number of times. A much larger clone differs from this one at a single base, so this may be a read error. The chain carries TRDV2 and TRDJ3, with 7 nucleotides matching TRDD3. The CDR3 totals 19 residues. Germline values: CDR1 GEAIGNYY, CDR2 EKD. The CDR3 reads CACDSVLGLSSWNTRQMFF. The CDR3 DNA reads TGTGCCTGTGACTCAGTACTGGGGTTAAGCTCCTGGAACACCCGACAGATGTTTTTC.

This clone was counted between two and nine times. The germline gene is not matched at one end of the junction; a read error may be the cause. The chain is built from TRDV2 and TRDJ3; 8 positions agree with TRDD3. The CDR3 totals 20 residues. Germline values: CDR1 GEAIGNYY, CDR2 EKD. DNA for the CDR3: TGTGCCTGTGACACCCGGGATACGCGACTCCAATCCTGGGGCACCCGACAGATGTTTTTC. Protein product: CACDTRDTRLQSWGTRQMFF.

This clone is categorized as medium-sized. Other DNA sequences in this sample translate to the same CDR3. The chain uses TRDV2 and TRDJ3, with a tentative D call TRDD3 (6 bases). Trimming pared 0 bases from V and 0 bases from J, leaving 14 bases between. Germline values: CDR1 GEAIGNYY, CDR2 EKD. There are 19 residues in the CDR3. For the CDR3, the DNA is TGTGCCTGTGACACCGTGGGGGGCTTGAGCTCCTGGGACACCCGACAGATGTTTTTC. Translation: CACDTVGGLSSWDTRQMFF.

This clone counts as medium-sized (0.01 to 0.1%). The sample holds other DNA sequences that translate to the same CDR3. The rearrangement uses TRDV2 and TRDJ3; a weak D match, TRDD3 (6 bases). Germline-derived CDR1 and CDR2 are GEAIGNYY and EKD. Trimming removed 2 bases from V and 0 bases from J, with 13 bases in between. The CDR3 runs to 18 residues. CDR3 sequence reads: CACDKVLGGSWDTRQMFF. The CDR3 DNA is TGTGCCTGTGACAAGGTACTGGGAGGCTCCTGGGACACCCGACAGATGTTTTTC.

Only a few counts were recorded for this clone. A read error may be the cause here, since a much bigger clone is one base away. Here the CDR3 DNA reads TGTGCCTGTGACACCGTTTCGGGGATAGATAGCTCCTGGGACACCCGACGGATGTTTTTC. This translates into CACDTVSGIDSSWDTRRMFF. J is TRDJ3 and V is TRDV2; 7 bases are shared with TRDD3. Germline V gene data show CDR1 as GEAIGNYY and CDR2 as EKD. This CDR3 has 20 residues.

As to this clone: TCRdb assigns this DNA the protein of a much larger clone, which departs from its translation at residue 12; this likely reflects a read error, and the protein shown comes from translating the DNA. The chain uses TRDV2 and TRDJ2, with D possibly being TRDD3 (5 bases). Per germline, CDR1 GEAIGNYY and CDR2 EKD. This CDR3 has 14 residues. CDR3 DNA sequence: TGTGCCTGTGACACCTGGGATTTGACAGCACAACCCTTCTTT. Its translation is CACDTWDLTAQPFF.

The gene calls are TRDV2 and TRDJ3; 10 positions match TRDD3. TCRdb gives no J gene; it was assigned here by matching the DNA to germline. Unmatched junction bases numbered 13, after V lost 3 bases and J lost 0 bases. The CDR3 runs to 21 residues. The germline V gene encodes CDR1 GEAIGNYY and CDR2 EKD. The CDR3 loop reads CACDAAGGYAMSSWDTRQMFF. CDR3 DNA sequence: TGTGCCTGTGACGCCGCGGGGGGATACGCCATGAGCTCCTGGGACACCCGACAGATGTTTTTC.

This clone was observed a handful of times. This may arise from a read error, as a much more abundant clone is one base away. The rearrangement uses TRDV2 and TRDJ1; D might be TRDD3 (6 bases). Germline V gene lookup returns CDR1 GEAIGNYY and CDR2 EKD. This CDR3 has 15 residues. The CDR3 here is CACGTVGALTDKLIF. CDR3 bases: TGTGCCTGTGGCACCGTGGGGGCACTTACCGATAAACTCATCTTT.

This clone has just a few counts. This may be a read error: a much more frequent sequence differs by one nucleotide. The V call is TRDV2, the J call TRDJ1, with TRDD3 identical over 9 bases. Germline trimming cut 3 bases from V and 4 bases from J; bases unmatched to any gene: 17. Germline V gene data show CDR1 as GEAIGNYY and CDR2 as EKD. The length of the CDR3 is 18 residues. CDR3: CACDLPPKYWGTNDKLIF. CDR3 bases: TGTGCCTGTGACCTCCCCCCAAAGTACTGGGGGACAAACGATAAACTCATCTTT.

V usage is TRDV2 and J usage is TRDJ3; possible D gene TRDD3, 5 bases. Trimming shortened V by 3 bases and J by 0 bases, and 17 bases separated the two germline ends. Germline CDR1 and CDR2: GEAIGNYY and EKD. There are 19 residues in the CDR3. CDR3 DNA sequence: TGTGCCTGTGACTCCCTGCGGGATGTAAGCTCCTGGGACACCCGACAGATGTTTTTC. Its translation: CACDSLRDVSSWDTRQMFF.

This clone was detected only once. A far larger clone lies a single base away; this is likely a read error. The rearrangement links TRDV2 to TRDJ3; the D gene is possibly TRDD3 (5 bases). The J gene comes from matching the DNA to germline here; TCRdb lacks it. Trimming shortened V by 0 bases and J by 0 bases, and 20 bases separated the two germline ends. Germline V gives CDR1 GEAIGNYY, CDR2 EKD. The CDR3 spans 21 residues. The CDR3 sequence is CACDTGFVGGYSSWDTRQMFF. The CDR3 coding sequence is TGTGCCTGTGACACCGGCTTCGTTGGTGGATATAGCTCCTGGGACACCCGACAGATGTTTTTC.

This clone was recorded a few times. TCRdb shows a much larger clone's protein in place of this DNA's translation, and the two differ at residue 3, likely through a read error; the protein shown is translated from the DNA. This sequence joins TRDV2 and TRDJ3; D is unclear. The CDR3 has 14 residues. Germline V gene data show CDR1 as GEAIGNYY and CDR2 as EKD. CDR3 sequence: CARDPVWDTRQMFF. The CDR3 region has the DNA TGTGCCCGTGACCCCGTCTGGGACACCCGACAGATGTTTTTC.